The next 20 T cell receptor beta chains were all read from a single sample in a study of blood T cell repertoires in COVID-19. Produced via immunoSEQ multiplex PCR; TCRdb's table is partial and in-frame only. The repertoire holds 150,000 to 180,000 clones, with about 90% as singletons. Sequencing input: peripheral blood. The receptors stem from a man aged 45-65 years with acute or convalescent COVID-19.

This chain joins TRBV7-2 and TRBJ1-1; a possible D gene is TRBD1 (5 bases). Germline CDR1 SGHTA, CDR2 FQGNSA. Trimming took 1 base from V and 3 from J, leaving 9 bases between them. The CDR3 extends over 14 amino acids. This CDR3 is CASSLDSGHTEAFF. As DNA, the CDR3 is TGTGCCAGCAGCTTAGATTCAGGGCACACTGAAGCTTTCTTT. Supplemented by reference TRBV7-2 and TRBJ1-1, the full variable domain reads GAGVSQSPSNKVTEKGKDVELRCDPISGHTALYWYRQSLGQGLEFLIYFQGNSAPDKSGLPSDRFSAERTGGSVSTLTIQRTQQEDSAVYLCASSLDSGHTEAFFGQGTRLTVV.

V is TRBV7-9 and J is TRBJ1-1; no clear D. The CDR3 extends over 14 amino acids. Germline V gene lookup returns CDR1 SEHNR and CDR2 FQNEAQ (reference sequence). Trimming removed 1 base at V and 6 bases at J, with 12 bases between. CDR3: CASSLGGGFAEAFF. DNA of the CDR3: TGTGCCAGCAGCTTAGGCGGAGGGTTCGCTGAAGCTTTCTTT.

V gene TRBV2 combines with J gene TRBJ2-7; D is possibly TRBD1 (6 bases). This CDR3 is 11 amino acids long. Germline loops: CDR1 SNHLY, CDR2 FYNNEI. V dropped 6 bases and J dropped 7 bases, with 10 bases sitting between them. The CDR3 region has the DNA TGTGCCAGCAGCCCAGGGGAAGAGCAGTACTTC. It codes for CASSPGEEQYF.

The genes are TRBV10-1 and TRBJ2-3, with D tentatively TRBD2 (6 bases). This CDR3 has 16 amino acids. The germline V and J ends were trimmed by 7 bases and 7 bases, with 24 bases remaining between them. CDR1 and CDR2 from the germline V gene are WNHNN and SYGVQD (reference sequence). In DNA, the CDR3 is TGCGCCAGCACCGTGGGAGGTGGCGGGGCTCACTATACGCAGTATTTT. Protein: CASTVGGGGAHYTQYF.

The chain is built from TRBV5-1 and TRBJ2-2; D is possibly TRBD2 (6 bases). CDR1 SGHRS and CDR2 YFSETQ come from the germline V gene. The V and J ends lost 2 bases and 3 bases respectively, with 8 bases between them. This CDR3 is 14 amino acids long. The CDR3, as DNA: TGCGCCAGCAGCTTAACGGGGGACACCGGGGAGCTGTTTTTT. Residues: CASSLTGDTGELFF.

The sample holds one count of this clone. V is TRBV6-5 and J is TRBJ2-7; D is possibly TRBD1 (6 bases). CDR3 size: 15 residues. Germline V gives CDR1 MNHEY, CDR2 SVGAGI. V was trimmed by 5 bases and J by 6 bases, leaving 20 bases between them. This CDR3 reads CASSKQDRFSSEQYF. DNA of the CDR3: TGTGCCAGCAGTAAGCAAGACAGGTTCTCGAGCGAGCAGTACTTC.

The rearrangement links TRBV9 to TRBJ1-6, with D uncertain. This CDR3 is 15 amino acids long. Germline V gene sequence: CDR1 SGDLS, CDR2 YYNGEE. V dropped 5 bases and J dropped 0 bases, with 9 bases sitting between them. The CDR3 loop is CASSEKSSYNSPLHF. The DNA for the CDR3 is TGTGCCAGCAGTGAAAAGAGCTCCTATAATTCACCCCTCCACTTT. Full variable domain (outside the CDR3, taken from reference TRBV9 and TRBJ1-6): DSGVTQTPKHLITATGQRVTLRCSPRSGDLSVYWYQQSLDQGLQFLIQYYNGEERAKGNILERFSAQQFPDLHSELNLSSLELGDSALYFCASSEKSSYNSPLHFGNGTRLTVT.

The V gene is TRBV2, the J gene TRBJ1-2; D gene unclear. Germline V gene lookup returns CDR1 SNHLY and CDR2 FYNNEI. Between the trimmed V and J ends, which lost 6 bases and 3 bases, there was a span of 8 bases. The CDR3 has 12 amino acids. This CDR3 is CASRGRDYGYTF. In DNA, the CDR3 is TGTGCCAGCAGGGGGAGGGACTATGGCTACACCTTC.

The V call is TRBV13, the J call TRBJ1-2; D is possibly TRBD1 (6 bases). The CDR3 is 16 residues long. CDR1 is PRHDT, CDR2 FYEKMQ, per germline (reference sequence). The V and J ends lost 5 bases and 0 bases respectively, with 16 bases between them. As DNA, the CDR3 is TGTGCCAGCAGCATGGACAGATCTATAGCTAACTATGGCTACACCTTC. This translates into CASSMDRSIANYGYTF.

V usage is TRBV10-1 and J usage is TRBJ2-1; 7 positions agree with TRBD2. The V gene's germline CDR1 is WNHNN and CDR2 SYGVQD (reference sequence). The CDR3 contains 15 residues. The J segment lost 4 bases and the V segment lost 6 bases, leaving 9 bases of the junction unmatched. CDR3 nucleotide sequence: TGCGCCAGCAGCCCTGGCGGGAGTGGGTACAATGAGCAGTTCTTC. Its protein is CASSPGGSGYNEQFF.

V usage is TRBV14 and J usage is TRBJ2-1; the D gene is possibly TRBD2 (6 bases). CDR1 is SGHDN and CDR2 is FVKESK in the germline V gene. The CDR3 loop spans 14 amino acids. The V end lost 3 bases, the J end lost 3 bases, and 9 bases lay between the germline ends. CDR3 protein: CASSQGTFYNEQFF. The CDR3 DNA reads TGTGCCAGCAGCCAGGGGACTTTCTACAATGAGCAGTTCTTC.

This sequence joins TRBV6-5 and TRBJ1-6; TRBD1 agrees at 11 bases. The CDR3 extends over 14 amino acids. The germline V gene has CDR1 MNHEY and CDR2 SVGAGI. J lost 10 bases, V lost 5 bases, and 4 bases had no gene match. In nucleotides, the CDR3 is TGTGCCAGCAGTCAGGACAGGGGGCAATCACCCCTCCACTTT. Its protein product is CASSQDRGQSPLHF.

This clone was seen only a few times. The rearrangement uses TRBV4-1 and TRBJ1-3; D is uncertain. CDR1 MGHRA and CDR2 YSYEKL come from the germline V gene. Trimming took 4 bases from V and 2 from J, leaving 12 bases between them. The CDR3 contains 15 residues. The DNA of the CDR3 is TGCGCCAGCAGCCCCGCCTGGGAGGCTGGAAACACCATATATTTT. It yields the protein CASSPAWEAGNTIYF.

Regarding this clone: Sequence at one end of the junction differs from germline and may be a read error. The V call is TRBV7-7, the J call TRBJ2-3; TRBD1 aligns across 12 bases. The germline V gene has CDR1 SSHAT and CDR2 FNYEAQ (reference sequence). The CDR3 is 18 amino acids. The CDR3, as DNA: TGTGCTAGCAGCCCCGGGACAGGGGGCGCGGCTGGCACAGATACGCAGTATTTT. This gives the protein CASSPGTGGAAGTDTQYF.

The chain is built from TRBV7-2 and TRBJ1-2; 7 nucleotides agree with TRBD1. This CDR3 contains 15 residues. V was pared by 6 bases and J by 4 bases, with 11 bases of the junction left unmatched. The germline V gene encodes CDR1 SGHTA and CDR2 FQGNSA. The DNA of the CDR3 is TGTGCCAGCAGTTGGCTGGCAGGGGACAGCTATGGCTACACCTTC. It specifies CASSWLAGDSYGYTF. The full variable domain, in which reference TRBV7-2 and TRBJ1-2 provide the parts outside the CDR3, is GAGVSQSPSNKVTEKGKDVELRCDPISGHTALYWYRQSLGQGLEFLIYFQGNSAPDKSGLPSDRFSAERTGGSVSTLTIQRTQQEDSAVYLCASSWLAGDSYGYTFGSGTRLTVV.

This clone was seen more than once but under ten times. Other DNA sequences in the same sample also yield this CDR3. The CDR3 reads CASSPTGGMNTEAFF. The CDR3 DNA reads as TGTGCCAGCAGTCCCACAGGGGGCATGAACACTGAAGCTTTCTTT. The genes are TRBV27 and TRBJ1-1; 9 bases fit TRBD1. Germline CDR1 MNHEY, CDR2 SMNVEV (reference sequence). After removal of 5 bases from V and 0 bases from J, the junction contained 4 bases not matched to a gene. The CDR3 extends over 15 amino acids.

The chain couples TRBV15 to TRBJ2-7, with 7 bases fitting TRBD2. CDR1 and CDR2 (germline): LNHNV, YYDKDF (reference sequence). The J segment lost 2 bases and the V segment lost 0 bases, leaving 10 bases of the junction unmatched. The CDR3 spans 17 residues. CDR3 nucleotide sequence: TGTGCCACCAGCAGAGATATGGCTAGCGGAACTCCCTACGAGCAGTACTTC. Protein product: CATSRDMASGTPYEQYF.

This rearrangement joins TRBV7-3 to TRBJ2-1; 9 bases are a match to TRBD2. V was pared by 5 bases and J by 0 bases, with 2 bases of the junction left unmatched. The CDR3 sequence is 15 residues long. Germline CDR1 and CDR2: SGHTA and FQGTGA. In DNA form, the CDR3 reads TGTGCCAGCAGCGTTAGCGGGAGCTCCTACAATGAGCAGTTCTTC. It specifies CASSVSGSSYNEQFF.

The chain combines TRBV3-1 (or the pseudogene TRBV3-2) with TRBJ2-1; perhaps TRBD2 as D (6 bases). The CDR3 is 13 residues long. CDR1 is LGHDT, CDR2 YNNKEL, per germline (reference sequence). The V gene lost 0 bases and the J gene lost 16 bases, with 16 bases spanning the gap. The DNA of the CDR3 is TGTGCCAGCAGCCAAGAAGGAGGGGCGGGGTATTTCTTC. This codes for CASSQEGGAGYFF.

The rearrangement links TRBV5-5 to TRBJ2-7; 7 positions match TRBD1. Germline V gene lookup returns CDR1 SGHKS and CDR2 YYEKEE (reference sequence). V dropped 3 bases and J dropped 2; count of bases not matched to a gene: 11. The length of the CDR3 is 16 residues. The CDR3 reads CASSSTWDRSAYEQYF. CDR3 nucleotides: TGTGCCAGCAGCTCTACATGGGACAGATCAGCCTACGAGCAGTACTTC.